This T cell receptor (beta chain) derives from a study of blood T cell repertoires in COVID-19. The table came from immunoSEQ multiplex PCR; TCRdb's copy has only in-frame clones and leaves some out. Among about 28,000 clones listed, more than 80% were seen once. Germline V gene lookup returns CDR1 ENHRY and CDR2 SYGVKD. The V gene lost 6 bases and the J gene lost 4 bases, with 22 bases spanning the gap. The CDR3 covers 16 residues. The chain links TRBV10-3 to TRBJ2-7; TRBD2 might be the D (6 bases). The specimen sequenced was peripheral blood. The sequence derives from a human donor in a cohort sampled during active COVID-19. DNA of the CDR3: TGTGCCATCAGGCCTAATAACCCGGGACTGACGTACGAGCAGTACTTC. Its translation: CAIRPNNPGLTYEQYF.